Presented here are 2 T cell receptor beta chains from one specimen sequenced in a study of shared clonotypes between healthy human individuals. Method: immunoSEQ multiplex PCR; TCRdb's copy keeps in-frame clones and lacks some. The sample lists more than 850,000 clones; around 78% were seen once. Input material: memory CD4+ T cells from PBMCs. Subset of the sample: CD45RA-negative fraction. These receptors were obtained from a young man in good health. Some clones in this sample may be carry-over from other donors' samples.

The chain employs TRBV10-3 and TRBJ1-1; D uncertain. Germline V CDR1 and CDR2: ENHRY, SYGVKD. Trimming pared 6 bases from V and 6 bases from J, leaving 14 bases between. The length of the CDR3 is 13 residues. DNA for the CDR3: TGTGCCATCAGAATTATAAATGGAGCTGAAGCTTTCTTT. It translates to CAIRIINGAEAFF.

This sequence joins TRBV7-3 and TRBJ2-1, with 9 nucleotides matching TRBD2. CDR3 length equals 15 residues. Germline assignment: CDR1 SGHTA and CDR2 FQGTGA. Trimming took 6 bases from V and 10 from J; bases not matched to a gene: 13. CDR3 in DNA: TGTGCCAGCAGTATTACCGGGACTAGCCTAGGGGAGCAGTTCTTC. Amino acid sequence: CASSITGTSLGEQFF.